Listed below are T cell receptor beta chains from one sample, sequenced in a study of blood T cells in healthy people across ages. TCRdb ran MiXCR on the 5' RACE reads and lists one entry per CDR3 protein. Of roughly 2 million distinct CDR3 sequences detected, around 48% appear once; the ten largest clones hold approximately 2%. Specimen: blood. The receptors were gathered from a woman in her thirties or forties in good health. CDR3s include the opening cysteine and the closing phenylalanine or tryptophan. The order of the fields is CDR3 DNA, CDR3 protein, clone size, V gene, J gene, D gene. The D gene is left open where the match is weak. Expanded clones get a size class; other rows say once, few or many, or leave the size out.

cdr3_nt: TGTGCCAGCAGCTTAGAGGCAGGACGCAACTACGAGCAGTTCTTC
cdr3_aa: CASSLEAGRNYEQFF
clone_size: NA
v_call: TRBV7-2
j_call: TRBJ2-1
d_call: NA

cdr3_nt: TGTGCCAGCGGCACGCAGGGGGTTCGAGGGTACAATGAGCAGTTCTTC
cdr3_aa: CASGTQGVRGYNEQFF
clone_size: NA
v_call: TRBV7-2
j_call: TRBJ2-1
d_call: TRBD1

cdr3_nt: TGCAGTGCTAGAGATATGAAGGCCCCGGCCGAGACCCAGTACTTC
cdr3_aa: CSARDMKAPAETQYF
clone_size: NA
v_call: TRBV20-1
j_call: TRBJ2-5
d_call: NA

cdr3_nt: TGTGCCAGCAGCGCGTACTCCTACAATGAGCAGTTCTTC
cdr3_aa: CASSAYSYNEQFF
clone_size: NA
v_call: TRBV7-2
j_call: TRBJ2-1
d_call: NA

cdr3_nt: TGCGCCAGCAGCCAAGCTGGAGGAAAAAACATTCAGTACTTC
cdr3_aa: CASSQAGGKNIQYF
clone_size: many
v_call: TRBV4-3
j_call: TRBJ2-4
d_call: NA

cdr3_nt: TGTGCTAGCAGCCCCTTTACCCACGGACTTCAAGAGACCCAGTACTTC
cdr3_aa: CASSPFTHGLQETQYF
clone_size: NA
v_call: TRBV21-1
j_call: TRBJ2-5
d_call: NA

cdr3_nt: TGTGCCTCTCAAGGGCGTTCACCCCTCCACTTT
cdr3_aa: CASQGRSPLHF
clone_size: NA
v_call: TRBV6-6
j_call: TRBJ1-6
d_call: NA

cdr3_nt: TGCAGTGCTAGTATGGGGGCGGGAGAGACCCAGTACTTC
cdr3_aa: CSASMGAGETQYF
clone_size: NA
v_call: TRBV20-1
j_call: TRBJ2-5
d_call: NA

cdr3_nt: TGTGCCAGCAGTTTATCTCACAACTATGGCTACACCTTC
cdr3_aa: CASSLSHNYGYTF
clone_size: once
v_call: TRBV27
j_call: TRBJ1-2
d_call: NA

cdr3_nt: TGCAGTGCTAGAGCCCTACGACCGGACGCAACTAATGAAAAACTGTTTTTT
cdr3_aa: CSARALRPDATNEKLFF
clone_size: NA
v_call: TRBV20-1
j_call: TRBJ1-4
d_call: NA

cdr3_nt: TGCAGTGCTAAGCCCGGGGACCACCAAGAGACCCAGTACTTC
cdr3_aa: CSAKPGDHQETQYF
clone_size: many
v_call: TRBV20-1
j_call: TRBJ2-5
d_call: NA

cdr3_nt: TGCGCCAGCAGCATGGGGAGAGAAACAGATACGCAGTATTTT
cdr3_aa: CASSMGRETDTQYF
clone_size: few
v_call: TRBV5-1
j_call: TRBJ2-3
d_call: NA